This TCR beta chain came from a study of regulatory T cells in long-lasting Graves disease. Time point given: persistent/refractory GD, antithyroid drugs over 5 years with positive TRAb. RNA extracted from PBMCs served as the sequencing template. Trimming removed 11 bases from V and 0 bases from J; junction bases left unmatched: 7. CDR1 is MDHEN, CDR2 SYDVKM, per germline. The CDR3 contains 14 residues. This clonotype occurred many times. CDR3 regions were amplified by Arm-PCR using iRepertoire HTBI primers to build TCR beta libraries. In TCRdb, the multiplex PCR reads were re-called with MiXCR into one record per CDR3 protein. The table lists 650,000 to 700,000 distinct CDR3 sequences, around 30% of them singletons, with around 40% in the top ten.

Here the sequenced sample was peripheral blood mononuclear cells (PBMCs), taken when the disease was refractory, from a patient treated with antithyroid drugs. This chain connects TRBV28 to TRBJ2-5; 9 bases are a match to TRBD2. The sequence was obtained from a female donor with Graves disease. CDR3 amino acids: CAGSLAGNQETQYF. Here the CDR3 DNA reads TGTGCCGGATCCCTAGCGGGAAACCAAGAGACCCAGTACTTC.